This T cell receptor beta chain was profiled in a study of T-cell reconstitution after alpha-beta-depleted transplantation in children. Preparation of the TCRbeta library was carried out with unique molecular identifiers. One entry per CDR3 protein results from TCRdb running MiXCR on the PCR reads. Of around 370,000 distinct CDR3 sequences listed, under 13% are singletons. This clonotype was seen only a few times. The TCR sequence derives from a human donor who donated a stem cell graft to a child with acute lymphoblastic leukemia. The sample was PBMCs from the stem cell graft donor, taken from the stem cell graft.

DNA of the CDR3: TGTGCCAGCAGACGAGGGGGGGCAGATACGCAGTATTTT. This translates into CASRRGGADTQYF. The gene calls are TRBV6-1 and TRBJ2-3, with D maybe TRBD2 (7 bases). Germline-derived CDR1 and CDR2 are MNHNS and SASEGT. This CDR3 contains 13 residues. The V end lost 6 bases, the J end lost 4 bases, and 11 bases lay between the germline ends.